This T cell receptor (beta chain) was obtained from a study of tumor-infiltrating lymphocytes in primary liver carcinoma. About the study: The five patients, who were men and women, ranged in age from 30 to 69 years. In every tissue type, samples returned a similar yield of roughly 3.65 to 8 million productive TCRbeta reads.

Germline V gives CDR1 SGHVS, CDR2 FQNEAQ. Trimming shortened V by 2 bases and J by 4 bases, and 12 bases separated the two germline ends. The length of the CDR3 is 15 residues. Reverse transcription of roughly 480 ng total RNA with a constant-region primer produced TCR beta cDNA. ARM-PCR, slightly modified, supplied the TCR beta libraries through three nested multiplex PCR rounds. Investigators reported that the first two PCR rounds, at around 11 cycles each, used TRBV1-TRBV30 forward primers with a C-beta reverse primer. TCRdb ran MiXCR on the multiplex PCR reads and lists one entry per CDR3 protein. The profile shows tens of thousands of distinct CDR3 sequences, 75% of them singletons. On this clonotype: Its antigen is unknown. The conserved phenylalanine or tryptophan is not found at the CDR3 terminus, so this likely reflects a read error.

It was from about 19-30 mg of unsorted bulk tissue that RNA and DNA were co-extracted. Patients had chronic HBV infection and were treatment-naive. Broader study findings: Compared with blood, tumor repertoires held significantly more in their top 250 clones.

V and J are TRBV7-8 and TRBJ1-5; D is possibly TRBD1 (6 bases). The sequencing sample was made of tumor-adjacent normal liver tissue. This sequence originates from a man aged 40-55 years with primary liver carcinoma and hepatitis B virus infection. The CDR3 protein is CASSLRAGENQPQHS. CDR3 coding DNA: TGTGCCAGCAGCTTAAGGGCAGGGGAGAATCAGCCCCAGCATTCT.